A selection of T cell receptor beta chains follows, all from one sample in a study of CD8+CD57+ T cells in acquired aplastic anemia. TCRdb re-called the reads through MiXCR, storing one row per CDR3 protein. The table has about 220,000 distinct CDR3 sequences, approximately 35% seen once. Sequencing was done on a sample of sorted CD4+, CD8+, or CD8+CD57+ T cells (not recorded which) from PBMCs. These receptors came from a human donor in good health, serving as a control. The CDR3 runs from the conserved cysteine through the conserved F or W. D genes are given only for firm matches. Size is omitted from some rows. Given values are once, few, many or a class for expanded clones.

v_gene	d_gene	abundance	j_gene	CDR3aa	CDR3nt
TRBV25-1	TRBD2	.	TRBJ2-5	CASSAVSGGLQTQYF	TGTGCCAGCAGTGCAGTAAGCGGGGGGCTTCAGACCCAGTACTTC
TRBV7-9	TRBD2	many	TRBJ2-3	CASSGGGTDTQYF	TGTGCCAGCTCCGGGGGGGGCACAGATACGCAGTATTTT
TRBV20-1	TRBD1	many	TRBJ2-7	CSAKKTGGREQYF	TGCAGTGCAAAAAAGACAGGGGGTCGCGAGCAGTACTTC
TRBV11-2	.	.	TRBJ2-5	CASSLGSTGFQETQYF	TGTGCCAGCAGCTTAGGATCGACAGGTTTCCAAGAGACCCAGTACTTC
TRBV2	.	few	TRBJ2-7	CASSFQGYNSYEQYF	TGTGCCAGCAGTTTCCAGGGTTACAATTCCTACGAGCAGTACTTC
TRBV15	TRBD2	.	TRBJ2-7	CATSRGGSPTGYEQHF	TGTGCCACCAGCAGAGGCGGGAGCCCCACGGGCTACGAGCAGCACTTC
TRBV5-5	TRBD2	few	TRBJ2-7	CASSSTSGRLDEQYF	TGTGCCAGCAGCTCTACTAGCGGGAGACTCGACGAGCAGTACTTC
TRBV12-3/TRBV12-4	TRBD2	few	TRBJ2-7	CASSSGLAGSSYEQYF	TGTGCCAGCAGTTCAGGACTAGCGGGGAGCTCCTACGAGCAGTACTTC
TRBV29-1	.	many	TRBJ1-2	CSVERPYGYTF	TGCAGCGTTGAGCGACCCTATGGCTACACCTTC
TRBV5-4	.	few	TRBJ2-5	CASSLVQASQETQYF	TGTGCCAGCAGCTTGGTTCAGGCGAGCCAAGAGACCCAGTACTTC
TRBV6-1	.	.	TRBJ1-2	CASSEAYRAYGYTF	TGTGCCAGCAGTGAAGCTTACAGGGCCTATGGCTACACCTTC
TRBV4-1	TRBD2	many	TRBJ2-3	CASSQEVAGGTDTQYF	TGCGCCAGCAGCCAAGAGGTAGCGGGAGGCACAGATACGCAGTATTTT
TRBV9	.	many	TRBJ1-6	CASSLGGFRNSPLHF	TGTGCCAGCAGCCTAGGGGGATTTCGTAATTCACCCCTCCACTTT
TRBV24-1	.	many	TRBJ1-5	CATGGGVNNNQPQHF	TGTGCCACTGGGGGGGGCGTCAATAACAATCAGCCCCAGCATTTT
TRBV24-1	.	many	TRBJ1-5	CATSDSARANQPQHF	TGTGCCACCAGTGACTCAGCAAGGGCCAATCAGCCCCAGCATTTT
TRBV19	.	many	TRBJ1-1	CASSIWGGFTEAFF	TGTGCCAGTAGTATCTGGGGGGGCTTCACTGAAGCTTTCTTT
TRBV2	.	.	TRBJ1-5	CASRKGGGTYEHF	TGTGCCAGCAGAAAAGGGGGGGGAACCTACGAGCATTTT
TRBV19	TRBD1	once	TRBJ1-5	CASSITGGNSNQPQHF	TGTGCCAGTAGTATCACAGGGGGGAATAGCAATCAGCCCCAGCATTTT
TRBV5-1	.	many	TRBJ2-5	CASFIAETQYF	TGCGCCAGCTTTATCGCGGAGACCCAGTACTTC
TRBV12-3/TRBV12-4	TRBD1	.	TRBJ1-1	CASSTDRWTGSTEAFF	TGTGCCAGCAGCACCGATCGATGGACAGGGAGCACTGAAGCTTTCTTT
TRBV4-1	.	many	TRBJ1-6	CASSQVSNSPLHF	TGCGCCAGCAGCCAAGTGAGTAATTCACCCCTCCACTTT
TRBV20-1	.	many	TRBJ1-2	CSARPGGVSRTNYGYTF	TGCAGTGCTAGACCTGGGGGGGTTTCGAGGACTAACTATGGCTACACCTTC
TRBV11-2	.	few	TRBJ2-4	CASSLGLTVAKNIQYF	TGTGCCAGCAGCTTAGGCCTGACGGTAGCCAAAAACATTCAGTACTTC
TRBV2	.	many	TRBJ2-2	CASTTGMMAGELFF	TGTGCCAGCACCACAGGGATGATGGCCGGGGAGCTGTTTTTT
TRBV20-1	.	many	TRBJ1-2	CSARTDSLPVRGYTF	TGCAGTGCTAGAACGGACAGCCTCCCCGTTCGGGGCTACACCTTC
TRBV5-1	.	.	TRBJ1-4	CASSPGGVPNEKLFF	TGCGCCAGCAGCCCGGGAGGGGTACCTAATGAAAAACTGTTTTTT
TRBV9	.	many	TRBJ2-5	CASSDRGAQETQYF	TGTGCCAGCAGCGACCGGGGGGCTCAAGAGACCCAGTACTTC
TRBV20-1	.	many	TRBJ1-1	CSARDSLDINTEAFF	TGCAGTGCTAGGGACTCTCTCGACATCAACACTGAAGCTTTCTTT
TRBV9	.	many	TRBJ1-2	CASRDKDLEVYTF	TGTGCCAGCAGAGATAAGGACTTGGAGGTCTACACCTTC
TRBV30	.	.	TRBJ2-7	CAWTEKRLSSYEQYF	TGTGCCTGGACGGAGAAGCGGTTGAGCTCCTACGAGCAGTACTTC
TRBV3-1	.	.	TRBJ1-2	CASSPPRLANGYTF	TGTGCCAGCAGCCCCCCTCGACTGGCGAATGGCTACACCTTC